A single sample is the source of the 32 T cell receptor beta chains below, sequenced in a study of somatic mutations in cytotoxic T cells in rheumatoid arthritis. Generated by immunoSEQ multiplex PCR, the TCRdb table keeps only in-frame clones and is missing some. This sample carries thousands of clones, roughly three quarters of them seen once, and the ten largest clones take about 42%. Sequenced input: CD8+ T cells sorted from blood. The receptors shown here come from a man aged 35 to 55 in good health.

The chain recombines TRBV28 with TRBJ1-3; TRBD1 might be the D (6 bases). The CDR3 runs to 14 residues. V was clipped by 7 bases and J by 9 bases, with 19 bases between them. Germline V gene data show CDR1 as MDHEN and CDR2 as SYDVKM. The CDR3 DNA reads TGTGCCAGCATCGCGACAGGCACAGGGAGCACCATATATTTT. This encodes CASIATGTGSTIYF.

This sequence joins TRBV27 and TRBJ1-4, with TRBD1 as a possible D gene (6 bases). Germline V gene sequence: CDR1 MNHEY, CDR2 SMNVEV (reference sequence). V was clipped by 6 bases and J by 4 bases, with 15 bases between them. There are 15 residues in the CDR3. The chain's CDR3 is CASRYQGRLNEKLFF. The CDR3 DNA reads as TGTGCCAGCAGATACCAGGGGAGACTTAATGAAAAACTGTTTTTT.

The table lists this clone with a few counts. V gene TRBV6-4 combines with J gene TRBJ2-1; 13 bases map to TRBD2. The junction had 6 bases not matched to a gene; V was cut back by 8 bases and J by 8 bases. Germline V gene data show CDR1 as MRHNA and CDR2 as SNTAGT. This CDR3 region has 14 residues. The CDR3 DNA is TGTGCCAGCGCACTAGCGGGGGGGCAGGATGAGCAGTTCTTC. It codes for CASALAGGQDEQFF.

As concerns this clone: One end of the junction varies from germline; a read error may be responsible. The chain is built from TRBV7-7 and TRBJ1-5; maybe TRBD1 (5 bases). Germline loops: CDR1 SSHAT, CDR2 FNYEAQ (reference sequence). The CDR3 is 13 amino acids. CDR3 DNA: TGTGCTAGCAGCTTTAACAGGACGCAGCCCCAGCATTTT. It specifies CASSFNRTQPQHF.

The chain couples TRBV23-1 to TRBJ2-7; TRBD1 aligns across 9 bases. TRBV23-1 is known as an ORF, though its function is uncertain. With V trimmed by 7 bases and J by 2 bases, 12 bases remained unmatched. CDR3 size: 16 residues. The CDR3 DNA reads TGCGCCAGCATTTATTGGGACAGGGTTCCACCCTACGAGCAGTACTTC. This codes for CASIYWDRVPPYEQYF.

The genes are TRBV4-3 and TRBJ2-7; D is unclear. The CDR3 is 14 amino acids. Trimming cost V 0 bases and J 6 bases, with 12 bases left between them. Germline V CDR1 and CDR2: LGHNA, YSLEER. In DNA, the CDR3 is TGCGCCAGCAGCCAAGAATGGGCAAGTACCGAGCAGTACGTC. Translation: CASSQEWASTEQYV.

The chain joins TRBV7-3 to TRBJ1-5; 7 bases are shared with TRBD1. Germline lookup yields CDR1 SGHTA and CDR2 FQGTGA. The CDR3 consists of 14 residues. V lost 7 bases, J lost 9 bases, and 12 bases stayed unmatched. CDR3 nucleotide sequence: TGTGCCAGCACCTACAACAGGGGCGGTAGGCCCCAGCATTTT. This translates into CASTYNRGGRPQHF.

The V and J genes are TRBV9 and TRBJ2-7; no clear D. Germline V lookup: CDR1 SGDLS, CDR2 YYNGEE. Trimming shortened V by 0 bases and J by 0 bases, and 10 bases separated the two germline ends. The CDR3 consists of 15 residues. The CDR3 DNA is TGTGCCAGCAGCGTAGATGGGGTCGCCTCCTACGAGCAGTACTTC. It encodes CASSVDGVASYEQYF.

J is TRBJ2-2 and V is TRBV9, with D possibly TRBD2 on 5 matching bases. Germline V gene sequence: CDR1 SGDLS, CDR2 YYNGEE. The length of the CDR3 is 12 residues. V shed 4 bases and J shed 6 bases, with 7 bases lying between them. CDR3 DNA: TGTGCCAGCAGCCCCGGGGCCGGGGAGCTGTTTTTT. Translated: CASSPGAGELFF.

This chain joins TRBV7-8 and TRBJ1-5; 7 positions match TRBD1. The CDR3 spans 18 residues. CDR1 SGHVS and CDR2 FQNEAQ come from the germline V gene. After removal of 4 bases from V and 6 bases from J, the junction contained 18 bases not matched to a gene. CDR3 in amino acids: CASSSGGIGQVPSQPQHF. CDR3 nucleotides: TGTGCCAGCAGCTCCGGAGGGATTGGACAGGTCCCCAGTCAGCCCCAGCATTTT.

V is TRBV7-8 and J is TRBJ1-4; D uncertain. Germline V CDR1 and CDR2: SGHVS, FQNEAQ. The CDR3 is 18 residues long. V lost 5 bases, J lost 5 bases, and 24 bases lay in between. CDR3 bases: TGTGCCAGCAGCCTAAGGATCCAATACCTCCCCGAGAATGAAAAACTGTTTTTT. Protein sequence: CASSLRIQYLPENEKLFF. Supplemented by reference TRBV7-8 and TRBJ1-4, the full variable domain reads GAGVSQSPRYKVAKRGQDVALRCDPISGHVSLFWYQQALGQGPEFLTYFQNEAQLDKSGLPSDRFFAERPEGSVSTLKIQRTQQEDSAVYLCASSLRIQYLPENEKLFFGSGTQLSVL.

V gene TRBV5-4 combines with J gene TRBJ2-1; 10 bases agree with TRBD1. This CDR3 contains 15 residues. Trimming at V came to 4 bases and at J to 7 bases, leaving 8 bases not matched to a gene. Per germline, CDR1 SGHNT and CDR2 YYREEE (reference sequence). The CDR3 is CASSLRDRGGNEQFF. The DNA for the CDR3 is TGTGCCAGCAGCCTCCGGGACAGGGGCGGTAATGAGCAGTTCTTC.

The chain has TRBV11-2 and TRBJ2-2, with D perhaps TRBD1 or TRBD2 (5 bases each). Trimming shortened V by 5 bases and J by 7 bases, and 17 bases separated the two germline ends. This CDR3 contains 15 residues. The V gene's germline CDR1 is SGHAT and CDR2 FQNNGV. Written as DNA, the CDR3 is TGTGCCAGCAGCCTGAAGAGTGGGGGAGTCGGGGAGCTGTTTTTT. This translates into CASSLKSGGVGELFF.

This clone is labeled as medium-sized (0.01 to 0.1%). The rearrangement joins TRBV2 to TRBJ2-7, with D hard to call. The CDR3 length is 15 residues. V gave up 1 base and J gave up 0 bases, with 10 bases separating them. From germline, CDR1 is SNHLY and CDR2 FYNNEI. The DNA for the CDR3 is TGTGCCAGCAGTGAAGTGGGTCTTTTCTCCTACGAGCAGTACGTC. Translated, it gives CASSEVGLFSYEQYV.

The chain uses TRBV5-1 and TRBJ1-2; D is perhaps TRBD1 (6 bases). The V gene lost 4 bases and the J gene lost 3 bases, with 22 bases spanning the gap. The CDR3 length is 17 residues. Germline V gene lookup returns CDR1 SGHRS and CDR2 YFSETQ. Here the CDR3 reads CASSHFQGQRGDYGYTF. In nucleotides, the CDR3 is TGCGCCAGCAGCCATTTCCAGGGGCAGCGCGGGGACTATGGCTACACCTTC.

The chain has TRBV5-1 and TRBJ2-1; D is perhaps TRBD1 or TRBD2 (6 bases each). This CDR3 has 13 amino acids. Germline CDR1 and CDR2: SGHRS and YFSETQ. V gave up 7 bases and J gave up 7 bases, with 15 bases separating them. CDR3 nucleotide sequence: TGCGCCAGCTCGGGGGCAGGGAGGAATGAGCAGTTCTTC. This gives the protein CASSGAGRNEQFF.

This clone has more than one count but fewer than ten. CDR3 in amino acids: CASSYGASAEQYV. CDR3 nucleotides: TGTGCCAGCAGTTACGGGGCGTCGGCCGAGCAGTACGTC. The rearrangement uses TRBV6-5 and TRBJ2-7, with D perhaps matching TRBD1 (5 bases). Looked up from germline, CDR1 is MNHEY and CDR2 is SVGAGI. This CDR3 has 13 amino acids. Trimming took 2 bases from V and 6 from J, leaving 11 bases between them.

The chain links TRBV2 to TRBJ2-1; 7 bases align to TRBD2. This CDR3 is 14 amino acids long. J was trimmed by 12 bases and V by 4 bases; bases with no gene match: 12. Germline lookup yields CDR1 SNHLY and CDR2 FYNNEI. The CDR3 loop reads CASSGGSPISGQFF. DNA for the CDR3: TGTGCCAGCAGTGGCGGGAGCCCAATATCTGGGCAGTTCTTC.

The rearrangement links TRBV28 to TRBJ2-7; D is undetermined. Germline V CDR1 and CDR2: MDHEN, SYDVKM. There are 15 residues in the CDR3. Between the trimmed V and J ends, which lost 6 bases and 0 bases, there was a span of 15 bases. As DNA, the CDR3 is TGTGCCAGCAGATTGGGTCGGCACAGCTCCTACGAGCAGTACTTC. Its protein product is CASRLGRHSSYEQYF.

The chain couples TRBV4-2 to TRBJ2-3; 7 nucleotides line up with TRBD2. CDR1 LGHNA and CDR2 YNFKEQ come from the germline V gene. The CDR3 extends over 16 amino acids. Trimming removed 4 bases from V and 1 base from J; junction bases left unmatched: 8. The CDR3 protein is CASSPGAGEGTDTQYF. The CDR3 DNA is TGTGCCAGCAGCCCGGGTGCGGGAGAAGGCACAGATACGCAGTATTTT.

This chain connects TRBV9 to TRBJ2-2; 7 bases align to TRBD1. Germline V gives CDR1 SGDLS, CDR2 YYNGEE. J was trimmed by 2 bases and V by 1 base; bases with no gene match: 8. The CDR3 spans 17 residues. CDR3: CASSVKPRQGNTGELFF. The CDR3 nucleotides read TGTGCCAGCAGCGTAAAACCCCGACAGGGTAACACCGGGGAGCTGTTTTTT. The whole variable domain, remainder taken from reference TRBV9 and TRBJ2-2, is DSGVTQTPKHLITATGQRVTLRCSPRSGDLSVYWYQQSLDQGLQFLIQYYNGEERAKGNILERFSAQQFPDLHSELNLSSLELGDSALYFCASSVKPRQGNTGELFFGEGSRLTVL.

V and J are TRBV7-9 and TRBJ2-1; the match to TRBD2 covers 11 bases. CDR1 is SEHNR and CDR2 is FQNEAQ in the germline V gene (reference sequence). The length of the CDR3 is 15 residues. V dropped 5 bases and J dropped 9; count of bases not matched to a gene: 9. The DNA for the CDR3 is TGTGCCAGCAGCCCCCCTAGCGGGGGGTTTTTTGAGCAGTTCTTC. Protein sequence: CASSPPSGGFFEQFF.

The chain couples TRBV30 to TRBJ1-1, with unresolved D. The V end lost 2 bases, the J end lost 1 base, and 5 bases lay between the germline ends. Germline V gene lookup returns CDR1 GTSNPN and CDR2 SVGIG (reference sequence). The CDR3 has 12 amino acids. In DNA form, the CDR3 reads TGTGCCTGGAGTTACGCGAACACTGAAGCTTTCTTT. Protein: CAWSYANTEAFF.

In its sample, this clone is medium-sized (0.01 to 0.1%). The chain carries TRBV27 and TRBJ2-7; 7 bases line up with TRBD2. The V gene's germline CDR1 is MNHEY and CDR2 SMNVEV (reference sequence). CDR3 size: 14 residues. With V trimmed by 10 bases and J by 2 bases, 11 bases remained unmatched. This CDR3 is CATSPGGFTYEQYF. The CDR3 bases are TGTGCCACCTCCCCGGGAGGTTTTACCTACGAGCAGTACTTC.

This clone was detected only a few times. The chain is built from TRBV19 and TRBJ2-1; D remains ambiguous. The germline V and J ends were trimmed by 10 bases and 3 bases, with 13 bases remaining between them. The CDR3 loop spans 13 amino acids. Germline V CDR1 and CDR2: LNHDA, SQIVND (reference sequence). The CDR3: CATHDPNYNEQFF. The DNA for the CDR3 is TGTGCCACCCACGACCCCAACTACAATGAGCAGTTCTTC.

The gene calls are TRBV4-1 and TRBJ2-1; D gene unclear. The CDR3 length is 13 residues. V was clipped by 0 bases and J by 8 bases, with 8 bases between them. The germline CDR1 and CDR2 sequences are MGHRA and YSYEKL. This CDR3 is CASSQDNSYEQFF. The CDR3 DNA reads as TGCGCCAGCAGCCAAGATAACAGTTATGAGCAGTTCTTC.

The chain employs TRBV6-6 and TRBJ1-2, with 7 nucleotides matching TRBD1. Per the germline V gene, CDR1 is MNHNY and CDR2 is SVGAGI (reference sequence). The CDR3 is made up of 13 amino acids. The ends lost 0 bases at V and 8 bases at J; junction bases unmatched: 3. CDR3 residues: CASSYSTGEGYTF. CDR3 sequence (DNA): TGTGCCAGCAGTTACTCCACAGGGGAAGGCTACACCTTC.

This clone has just one count. This chain links TRBV28 with TRBJ1-3, with 9 bases lining up with TRBD1. The CDR3 extends over 17 amino acids. Germline V lookup: CDR1 MDHEN, CDR2 SYDVKM. V was clipped by 5 bases and J by 2 bases; unmatched bases: 10. The CDR3 region is CASSPSHRDRAGNTIYF. In DNA form, the CDR3 reads TGTGCCAGCAGTCCCTCCCACCGGGACAGGGCTGGAAACACCATATATTTT.

V is TRBV9 and J is TRBJ2-1; TRBD1 matches 8 bases. Germline CDR1 and CDR2: SGDLS and YYNGEE. V was clipped by 3 bases and J by 4 bases; unmatched bases: 9. The CDR3 has 16 amino acids. In nucleotides, the CDR3 is TGTGCCAGCAGCGGACAATGGACAGGGAATTACAATGAGCAGTTCTTC. Translated: CASSGQWTGNYNEQFF.

The chain employs TRBV16 and TRBJ2-7; D not certain. V was shortened by 1 base and J by 3 bases, with 16 bases between the two germline ends. CDR1 is KGHSY, CDR2 FQNENV, per germline. The CDR3 extends over 16 amino acids. The CDR3: CASSQLISVPDYEQYF. CDR3 in DNA: TGTGCCAGCAGCCAATTAATATCGGTACCCGACTACGAGCAGTACTTC.

The V and J genes are TRBV7-9 and TRBJ2-7; no clear D. Germline V gene data show CDR1 as SEHNR and CDR2 as FQNEAQ (reference sequence). V lost 6 bases to trimming and J lost 1 base, with 10 bases between them. The CDR3 totals 13 residues. CDR3 sequence reads: CASSSVVSYEQYV. In DNA, the CDR3 is TGTGCCAGCAGTTCCGTGGTTTCCTACGAGCAGTACGTC.

The rearrangement links TRBV4-3 to TRBJ1-3; the D is unclear. Trimming stripped 1 base from V and 0 bases from J, with 4 bases between. The CDR3 runs 14 residues. The V gene's germline CDR1 is LGHNA and CDR2 YSLEER. CDR3 in DNA: TGCGCCAGCAGCCAAGGGGACTCTGGAAACACCATATATTTT. This gives the protein CASSQGDSGNTIYF.